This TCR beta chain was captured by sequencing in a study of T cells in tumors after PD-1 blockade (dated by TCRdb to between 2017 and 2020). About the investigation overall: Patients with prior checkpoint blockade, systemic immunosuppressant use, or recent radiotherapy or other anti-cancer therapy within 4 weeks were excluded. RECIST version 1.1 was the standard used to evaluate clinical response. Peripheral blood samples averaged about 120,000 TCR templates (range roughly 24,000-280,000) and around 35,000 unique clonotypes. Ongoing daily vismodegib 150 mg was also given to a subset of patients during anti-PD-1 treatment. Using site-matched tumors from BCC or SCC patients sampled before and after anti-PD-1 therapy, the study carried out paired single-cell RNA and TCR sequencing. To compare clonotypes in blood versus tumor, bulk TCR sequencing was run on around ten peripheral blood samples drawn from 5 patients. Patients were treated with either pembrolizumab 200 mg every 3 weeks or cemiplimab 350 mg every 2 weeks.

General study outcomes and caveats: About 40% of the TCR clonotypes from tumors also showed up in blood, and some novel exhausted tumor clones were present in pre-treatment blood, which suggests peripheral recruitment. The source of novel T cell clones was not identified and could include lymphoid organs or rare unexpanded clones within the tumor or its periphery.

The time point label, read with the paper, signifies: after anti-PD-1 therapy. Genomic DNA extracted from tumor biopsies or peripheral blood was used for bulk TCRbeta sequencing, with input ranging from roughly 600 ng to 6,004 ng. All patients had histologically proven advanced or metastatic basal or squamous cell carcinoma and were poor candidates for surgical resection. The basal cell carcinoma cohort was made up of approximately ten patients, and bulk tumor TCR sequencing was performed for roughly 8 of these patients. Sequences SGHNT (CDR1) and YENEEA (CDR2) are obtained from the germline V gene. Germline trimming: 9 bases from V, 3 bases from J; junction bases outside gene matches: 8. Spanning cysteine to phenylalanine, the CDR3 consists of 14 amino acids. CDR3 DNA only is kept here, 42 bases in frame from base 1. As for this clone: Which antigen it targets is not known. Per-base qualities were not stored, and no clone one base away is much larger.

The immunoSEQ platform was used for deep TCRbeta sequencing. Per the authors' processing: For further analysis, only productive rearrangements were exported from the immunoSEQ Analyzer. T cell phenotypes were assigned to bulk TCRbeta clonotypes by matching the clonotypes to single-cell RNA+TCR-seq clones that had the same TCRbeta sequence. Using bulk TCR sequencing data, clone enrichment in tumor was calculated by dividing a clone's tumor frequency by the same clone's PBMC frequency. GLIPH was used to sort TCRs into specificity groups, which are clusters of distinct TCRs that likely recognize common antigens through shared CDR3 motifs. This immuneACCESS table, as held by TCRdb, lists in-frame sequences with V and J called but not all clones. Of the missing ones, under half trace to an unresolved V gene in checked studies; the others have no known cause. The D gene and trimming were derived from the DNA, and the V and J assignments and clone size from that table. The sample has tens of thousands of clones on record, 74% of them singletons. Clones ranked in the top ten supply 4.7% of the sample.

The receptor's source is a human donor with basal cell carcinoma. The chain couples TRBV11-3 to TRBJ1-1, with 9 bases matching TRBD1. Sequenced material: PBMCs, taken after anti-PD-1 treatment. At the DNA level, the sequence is TGTGCCAGTTCGACAGGGGGGACGGACACTGAAGCTTTCTTT. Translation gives CASSTGGTDTEAFF.